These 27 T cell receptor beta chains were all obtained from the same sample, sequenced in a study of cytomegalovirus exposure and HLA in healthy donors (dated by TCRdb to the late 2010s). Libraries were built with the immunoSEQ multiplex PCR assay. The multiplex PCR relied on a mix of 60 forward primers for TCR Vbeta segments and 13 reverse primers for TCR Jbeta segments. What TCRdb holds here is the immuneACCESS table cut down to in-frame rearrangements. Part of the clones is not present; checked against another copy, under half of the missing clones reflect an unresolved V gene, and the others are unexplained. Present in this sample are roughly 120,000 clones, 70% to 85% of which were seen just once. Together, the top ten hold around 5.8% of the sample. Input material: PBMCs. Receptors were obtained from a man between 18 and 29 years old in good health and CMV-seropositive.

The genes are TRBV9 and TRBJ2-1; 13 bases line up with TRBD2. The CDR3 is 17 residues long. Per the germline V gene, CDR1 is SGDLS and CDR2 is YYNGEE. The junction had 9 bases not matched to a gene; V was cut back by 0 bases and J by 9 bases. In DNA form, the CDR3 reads TGTGCCAGCAGCGTAGTCGGAGGACTAGCGGGAGTAGGTGAGCAGTTCTTC. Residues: CASSVVGGLAGVGEQFF.

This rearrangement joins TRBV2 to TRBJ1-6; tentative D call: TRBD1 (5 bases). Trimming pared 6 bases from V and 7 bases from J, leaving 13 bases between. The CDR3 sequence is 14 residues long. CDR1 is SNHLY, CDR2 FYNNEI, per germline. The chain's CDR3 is CASSSGTWNSPLHF. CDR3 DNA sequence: TGTGCCAGCAGCTCCGGGACTTGGAATTCACCCCTCCACTTT.

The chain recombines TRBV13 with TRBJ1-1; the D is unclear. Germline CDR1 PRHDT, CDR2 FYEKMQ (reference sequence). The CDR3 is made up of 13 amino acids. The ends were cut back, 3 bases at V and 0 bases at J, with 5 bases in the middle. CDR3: CASSFNMNTEAFF. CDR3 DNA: TGTGCCAGCAGCTTTAATATGAACACTGAAGCTTTCTTT.

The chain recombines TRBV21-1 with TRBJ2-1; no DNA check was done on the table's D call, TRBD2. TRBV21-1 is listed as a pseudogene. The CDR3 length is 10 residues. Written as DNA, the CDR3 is TGTGCCAGCAGGCGCAATGAGCAGTTCTTC. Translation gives CASRRNEQFF.

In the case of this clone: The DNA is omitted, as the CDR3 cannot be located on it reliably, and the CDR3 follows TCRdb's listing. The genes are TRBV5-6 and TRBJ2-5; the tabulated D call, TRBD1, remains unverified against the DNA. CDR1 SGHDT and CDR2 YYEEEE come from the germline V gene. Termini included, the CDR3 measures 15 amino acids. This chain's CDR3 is CASSSGQGALETQYF.

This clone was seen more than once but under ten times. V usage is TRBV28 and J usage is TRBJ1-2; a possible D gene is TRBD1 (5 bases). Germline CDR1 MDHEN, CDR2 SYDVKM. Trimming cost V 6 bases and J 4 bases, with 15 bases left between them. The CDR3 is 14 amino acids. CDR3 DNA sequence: TGTGCCAGCAGCTCCGGGACTGAAGTCTATGGCTACACCTTC. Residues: CASSSGTEVYGYTF.

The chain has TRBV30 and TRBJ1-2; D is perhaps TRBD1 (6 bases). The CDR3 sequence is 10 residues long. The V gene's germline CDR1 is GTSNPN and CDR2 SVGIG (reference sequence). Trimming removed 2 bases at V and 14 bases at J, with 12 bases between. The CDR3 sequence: CAWSRQVQTF. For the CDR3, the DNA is TGTGCCTGGAGTCGACAGGTTCAAACCTTC.

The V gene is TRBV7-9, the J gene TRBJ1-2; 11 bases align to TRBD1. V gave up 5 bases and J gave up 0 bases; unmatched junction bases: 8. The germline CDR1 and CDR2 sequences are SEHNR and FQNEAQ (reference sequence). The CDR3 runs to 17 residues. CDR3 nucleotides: TGTGCCAGCAGCCCGGACAGGGGGCTGATAGCTAACTATGGCTACACCTTC. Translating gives CASSPDRGLIANYGYTF.

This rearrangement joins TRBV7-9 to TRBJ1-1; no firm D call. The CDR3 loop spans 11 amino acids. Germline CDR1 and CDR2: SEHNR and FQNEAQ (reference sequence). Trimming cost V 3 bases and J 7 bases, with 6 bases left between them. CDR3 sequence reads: CASSFTDEAFF. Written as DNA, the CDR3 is TGTGCCAGCAGCTTCACAGATGAAGCTTTCTTT.

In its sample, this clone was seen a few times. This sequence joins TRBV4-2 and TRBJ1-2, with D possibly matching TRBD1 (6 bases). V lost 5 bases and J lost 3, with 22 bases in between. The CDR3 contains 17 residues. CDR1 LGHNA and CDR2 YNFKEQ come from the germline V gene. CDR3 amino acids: CASSLIGADSADYGYTF. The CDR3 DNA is TGTGCCAGCAGCTTAATCGGCGCGGACAGTGCGGACTATGGCTACACCTTC.

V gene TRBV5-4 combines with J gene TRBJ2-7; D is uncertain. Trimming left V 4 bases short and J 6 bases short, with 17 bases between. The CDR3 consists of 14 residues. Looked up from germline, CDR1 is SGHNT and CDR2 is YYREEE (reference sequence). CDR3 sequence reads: CASSPRPELREQYF. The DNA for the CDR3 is TGTGCCAGCAGCCCGCGGCCAGAATTACGCGAGCAGTACTTC.

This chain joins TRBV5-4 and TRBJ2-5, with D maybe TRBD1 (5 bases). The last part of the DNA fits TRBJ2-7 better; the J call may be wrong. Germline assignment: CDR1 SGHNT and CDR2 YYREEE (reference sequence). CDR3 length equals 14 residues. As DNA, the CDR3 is TGTGCCAGCAGCTTTAGGGGCGGTTACTACGAGCAGTACTTC. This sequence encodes CASSFRGGYYEQYF.

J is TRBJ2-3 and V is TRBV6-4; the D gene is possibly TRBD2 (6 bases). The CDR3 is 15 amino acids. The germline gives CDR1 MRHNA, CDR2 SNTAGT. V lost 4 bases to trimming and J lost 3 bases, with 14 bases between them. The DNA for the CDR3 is TGTGCCAGCAGTGTAAGTGGGGGAGGTACAGATACGCAGTATTTT. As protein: CASSVSGGGTDTQYF.

The CDR3 DNA reads TGTGCCAGCAGTTTATCAAAGGGGGCCGACACTGAAGCTTTCTTT. Translated, it gives CASSLSKGADTEAFF. The chain uses TRBV27 and TRBJ1-1; 7 bases map to TRBD1. CDR3 length equals 15 residues. Losses at the gene ends were 0 bases for V and 3 bases for J; bases not matched to a gene: 4. CDR1 is MNHEY and CDR2 is SMNVEV in the germline V gene (reference sequence).

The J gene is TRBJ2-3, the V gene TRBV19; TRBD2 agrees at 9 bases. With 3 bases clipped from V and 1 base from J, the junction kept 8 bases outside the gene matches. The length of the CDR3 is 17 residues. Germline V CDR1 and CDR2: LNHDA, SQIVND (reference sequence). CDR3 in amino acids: CASSMIRAGGRTDTQYF. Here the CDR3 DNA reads TGTGCCAGTAGTATGATTAGGGCGGGGGGGCGCACAGATACGCAGTATTTT. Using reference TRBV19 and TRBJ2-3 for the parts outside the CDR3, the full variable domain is DGGITQSPKYLFRKEGQNVTLSCEQNLNHDAMYWYRQDPGQGLRLIYYSQIVNDFQKGDIAEGYSVSREKKESFPLTVTSAQKNPTAFYLCASSMIRAGGRTDTQYFGPGTRLTVL.

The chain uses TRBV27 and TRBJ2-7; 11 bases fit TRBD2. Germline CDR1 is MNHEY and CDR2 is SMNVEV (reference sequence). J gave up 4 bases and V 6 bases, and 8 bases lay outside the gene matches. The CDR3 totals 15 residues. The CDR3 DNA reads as TGTGCCAGCAGCGACCCGGGACTAGCGGAGTACGAGCAGTACTTC. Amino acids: CASSDPGLAEYEQYF.

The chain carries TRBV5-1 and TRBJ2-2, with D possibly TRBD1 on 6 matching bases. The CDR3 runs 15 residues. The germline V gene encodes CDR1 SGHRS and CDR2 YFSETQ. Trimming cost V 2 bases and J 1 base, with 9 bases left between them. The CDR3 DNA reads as TGCGCCAGCAGCTTACAGACAGGGAACACCGGGGAGCTGTTTTTT. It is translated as CASSLQTGNTGELFF.

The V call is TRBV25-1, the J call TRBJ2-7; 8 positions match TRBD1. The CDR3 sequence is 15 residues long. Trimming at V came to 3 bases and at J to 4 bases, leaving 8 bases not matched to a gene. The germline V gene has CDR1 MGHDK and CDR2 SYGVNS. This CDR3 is CASSDSSRGRYEQYF. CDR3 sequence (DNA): TGTGCCAGCAGTGATTCCTCCAGGGGGCGATACGAGCAGTACTTC.

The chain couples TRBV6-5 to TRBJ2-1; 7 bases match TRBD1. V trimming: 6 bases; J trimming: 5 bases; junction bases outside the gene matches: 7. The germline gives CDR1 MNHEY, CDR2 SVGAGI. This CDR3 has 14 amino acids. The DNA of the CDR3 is TGTGCCAGCAGCCTACAGGGGTCTGACAATGAGCAGTTCTTC. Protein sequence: CASSLQGSDNEQFF.

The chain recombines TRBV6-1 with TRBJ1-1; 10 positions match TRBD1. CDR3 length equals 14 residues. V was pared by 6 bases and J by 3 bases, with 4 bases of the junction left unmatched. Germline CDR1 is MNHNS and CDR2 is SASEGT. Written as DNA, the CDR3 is TGTGCCAGCAGCGGACAGGGGGGAGACACTGAAGCTTTCTTT. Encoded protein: CASSGQGGDTEAFF.

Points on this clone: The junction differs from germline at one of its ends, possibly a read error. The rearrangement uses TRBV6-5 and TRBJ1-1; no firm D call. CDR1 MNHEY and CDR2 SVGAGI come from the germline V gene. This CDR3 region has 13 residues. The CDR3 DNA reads TGTGCCGGCAGCTACGGCGGAGGCACTGAAGCTTTCTTT. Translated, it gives CAGSYGGGTEAFF.

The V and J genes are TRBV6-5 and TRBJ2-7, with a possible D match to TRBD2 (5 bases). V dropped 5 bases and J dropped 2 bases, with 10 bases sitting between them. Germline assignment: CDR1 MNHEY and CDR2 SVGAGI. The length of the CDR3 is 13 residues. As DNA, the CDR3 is TGTGCCAGCAGTGGACTTCCAGCCTACGAGCAGTACTTC. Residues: CASSGLPAYEQYF.

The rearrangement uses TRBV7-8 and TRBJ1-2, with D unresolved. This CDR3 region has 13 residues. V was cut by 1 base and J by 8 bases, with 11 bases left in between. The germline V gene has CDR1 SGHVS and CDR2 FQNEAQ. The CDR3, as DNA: TGTGCCAGCAGCTTAGGAGGGCAACGGGGCTACACCTTC. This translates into CASSLGGQRGYTF.

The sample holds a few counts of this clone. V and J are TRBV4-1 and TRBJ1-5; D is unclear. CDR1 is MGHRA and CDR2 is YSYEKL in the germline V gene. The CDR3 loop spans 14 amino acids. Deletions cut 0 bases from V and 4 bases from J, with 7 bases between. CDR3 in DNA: TGCGCCAGCAGCCAAGATCTCCCGAATCAGCCCCAGCATTTT. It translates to CASSQDLPNQPQHF.

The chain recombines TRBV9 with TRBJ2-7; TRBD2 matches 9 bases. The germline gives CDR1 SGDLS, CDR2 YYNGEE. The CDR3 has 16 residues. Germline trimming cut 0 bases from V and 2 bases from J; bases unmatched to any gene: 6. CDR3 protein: CASSVEATSGTYEQYF. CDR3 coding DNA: TGTGCCAGCAGCGTAGAAGCGACTAGCGGAACCTACGAGCAGTACTTC.

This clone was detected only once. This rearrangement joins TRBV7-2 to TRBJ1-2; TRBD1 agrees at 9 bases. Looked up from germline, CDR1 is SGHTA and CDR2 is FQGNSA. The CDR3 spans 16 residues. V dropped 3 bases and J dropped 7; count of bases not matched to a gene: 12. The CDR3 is CASSFLQGALRGGYTF. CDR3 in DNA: TGTGCCAGCAGCTTTTTACAGGGGGCGCTTAGGGGTGGCTACACCTTC.

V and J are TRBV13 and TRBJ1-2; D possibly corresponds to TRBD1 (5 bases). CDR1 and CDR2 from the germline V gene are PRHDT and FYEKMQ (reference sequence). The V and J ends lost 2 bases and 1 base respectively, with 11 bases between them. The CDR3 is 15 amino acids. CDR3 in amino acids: CASSLRGSDNYGYTF. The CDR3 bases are TGTGCCAGCAGCTTACGGGGGTCAGATAACTATGGCTACACCTTC.